This T cell receptor (beta chain) was found in a study of CD8 T cells in ankylosing spondylitis. CDR1 and CDR2 from the germline V gene are LGHNA and YNFKEQ. The CDR3 is 18 amino acids. J was trimmed by 3 bases and V by 2 bases; bases with no gene match: 10. As concerns this clonotype: The antigen is undetermined.

General study results and limits: Disease-linked clones bore a CD8+ phenotype, appearing relatively rarely in peripheral blood. There was a TCR beta motif, made of several highly homologous variants, that appeared characteristic of ankylosing spondylitis blood. Matched synovial fluid from ankylosing spondylitis patients was reported to be enriched for disease-linked clones. Earlier literature documents some of the motif variants in reactive arthritis synovial fluid and blood.

Quantitative barcoded 5'-RACE was used to prepare TCR beta libraries. MiXCR, applied by TCRdb to the 5' RACE reads, yields one record per CDR3 protein. Among about 540,000 distinct CDR3 sequences, roughly an eighth were seen once, and the ten largest hold around 7%. The chain recombines TRBV4-2 with TRBJ2-2; TRBD2 matches at 9 bases. The sequence was collected from a male donor with ankylosing spondylitis. The sequencing sample was made of blood, either unsorted or a sorted T cell fraction (not recorded which). In nucleotides, the CDR3 is TGTGCCAGCAGCCAAACGACTAGCGGAAGACCTGACACCGGGGAGCTGTTTTTT. Residues: CASSQTTSGRPDTGELFF.